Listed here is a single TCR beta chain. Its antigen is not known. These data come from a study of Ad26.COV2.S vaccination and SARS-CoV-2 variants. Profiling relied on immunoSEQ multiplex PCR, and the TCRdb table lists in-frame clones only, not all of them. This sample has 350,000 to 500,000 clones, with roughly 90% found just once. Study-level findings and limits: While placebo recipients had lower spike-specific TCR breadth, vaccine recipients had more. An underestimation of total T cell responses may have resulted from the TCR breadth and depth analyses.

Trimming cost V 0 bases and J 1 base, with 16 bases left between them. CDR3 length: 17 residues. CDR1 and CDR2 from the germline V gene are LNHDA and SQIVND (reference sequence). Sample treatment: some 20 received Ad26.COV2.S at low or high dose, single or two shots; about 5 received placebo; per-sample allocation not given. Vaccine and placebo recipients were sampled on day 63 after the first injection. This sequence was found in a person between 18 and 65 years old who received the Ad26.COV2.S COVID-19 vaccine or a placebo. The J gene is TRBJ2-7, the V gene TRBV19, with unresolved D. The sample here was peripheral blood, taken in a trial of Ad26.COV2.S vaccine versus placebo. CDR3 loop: CASSIDAGSTLSYEQYF. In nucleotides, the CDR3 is TGTGCCAGTAGTATAGATGCCGGGTCCACCCTTTCCTACGAGCAGTACTTC.